A single sample is the source of the 21 T cell receptor beta chains below, sequenced in a study of identical twins. In TCRdb, the 5' RACE reads were re-called with MiXCR into one record per CDR3 protein. Found here are some 590,000 distinct CDR3 sequences, 9.5% to 10% of them singletons; the top ten hold approximately 3.2%. These data were likewise used in another study, on yellow fever vaccine responses in identical twins.

The sequenced sample was PBMCs. These receptors were collected from a woman aged 18-35 years in good health.

This chain joins TRBV29-1 and TRBJ1-1; D is unclear. CDR3 size: 12 residues. V lost 5 bases and J 1 base, leaving 8 bases between the germline ends. Germline V gene data show CDR1 as SQVTM and CDR2 as ANQGSEA. Here the CDR3 reads CSVQWENTEAFF. As DNA, the CDR3 is TGCAGCGTTCAGTGGGAGAACACTGAAGCTTTCTTT.

This clonotype has ten or more counts. The chain couples TRBV4-2 to TRBJ2-3, with TRBD2 matching over 7 bases. V lost 1 base to trimming and J lost 5 bases; unmatched junction nucleotides: 15. CDR3 length: 18 residues. CDR1 is LGHNA and CDR2 is YNFKEQ in the germline V gene. The CDR3 region has the DNA TGTGCCAGCAGCCAAGTTATTAAAGGGGCGGGAGCAGAAGATACGCAGTATTTT. It is translated as CASSQVIKGAGAEDTQYF.

The CDR3 nucleotides are TGCGCCAGTAGAAGACTGACAGGGGCGCCTGAGCAGTTCTTC. Its protein product is CASRRLTGAPEQFF. This rearrangement joins TRBV5-1 to TRBJ2-1; 8 nucleotides align to TRBD1. There are 14 residues in the CDR3. J gave up 9 bases and V 8 bases, and 13 bases lay outside the gene matches. In germline, CDR1 is SGHRS, CDR2 YFSETQ.

The table lists this clonotype with many counts. The chain has TRBV6-1 and TRBJ1-5; D ambiguous. Germline loops: CDR1 MNHNS, CDR2 SASEGT. Trimming removed 7 bases at V and 1 base at J, with 14 bases between. This CDR3 comprises 15 residues. The CDR3 DNA reads as TGTGCCAGCATGAAGAGATTCGAGAGCAATCAGCCCCAGCATTTT. Its protein product is CASMKRFESNQPQHF.

Only a few counts were recorded for this clonotype. A junction end diverges from the germline sequence, so it may reflect a read error. This rearrangement joins TRBV2 to TRBJ2-7; no definite D call. This CDR3 has 11 residues. Germline assignment: CDR1 SNHLY and CDR2 FYNNEI. In DNA, the CDR3 is TGTGCCAGCACCCTGACCTACGGGCAGTACTTC. As protein: CASTLTYGQYF.

The CDR3 DNA follows: TGTGCCAGCTCAGCGCTCTCAAGCGGGGCCTTGGAGCAGTACTTC. This codes for CASSALSSGALEQYF. The chain employs TRBV18 and TRBJ2-7, with 7 bases identical to TRBD2. CDR1 is KGHSH and CDR2 is LQKENI in the germline V gene. V was pared by 5 bases and J by 7 bases, with 14 bases of the junction left unmatched. CDR3 length: 15 amino acids.

This sequence joins TRBV10-1 and TRBJ1-1; perhaps TRBD1 as D (5 bases). V dropped 9 bases and J dropped 0 bases, with 14 bases sitting between them. Per germline, CDR1 WNHNN and CDR2 SYGVQD (reference sequence). The CDR3 covers 14 residues. The CDR3 DNA reads TGCGCCAGTTCGGGGACCGGCCTGAACACTGAAGCTTTCTTT. Amino acid sequence: CASSGTGLNTEAFF.

This chain connects TRBV12-3 or TRBV12-4 to TRBJ2-7; 9 positions agree with TRBD1. CDR3 length equals 15 residues. V lost 6 bases to trimming and J lost 4 bases; unmatched junction nucleotides: 10. The CDR3 sequence is CASSLRGQGLYEQYF. CDR3 in DNA: TGTGCCAGCAGCTTACGGGGACAGGGTTTGTACGAGCAGTACTTC.

This clonotype was found many times. The chain uses TRBV15 and TRBJ2-2; D may be TRBD2 (5 bases). V was shortened by 0 bases and J by 3 bases, with 8 bases between the two germline ends. This CDR3 has 15 residues. Germline V gene sequence: CDR1 LNHNV, CDR2 YYDKDF (reference sequence). CDR3 bases: TGTGCCACCAGCAGAGATGGGCGGGACACCGGGGAGCTGTTTTTT. Its translation: CATSRDGRDTGELFF.

This clonotype came up a few times. This chain joins TRBV12-3 or TRBV12-4 and TRBJ2-7; 7 bases agree with TRBD1. V shed 7 bases and J 1 base; nucleotides not matched to a gene: 7. The length of the CDR3 is 14 residues. The CDR3 bases are TGTGCCAGCAAAGGAAGCAGGGGGTCCTACGAGCAGTACTTC. Translated, it gives CASKGSRGSYEQYF.

This clonotype was detected a few times. The chain recombines TRBV5-6 with TRBJ2-5, with 7 bases lining up with TRBD1. The junction had 10 bases not matched to a gene; V was cut back by 4 bases and J by 4 bases. The CDR3 runs 15 residues. CDR1 is SGHDT and CDR2 is YYEEEE in the germline V gene. CDR3: CASSVDRKGRETQYF. CDR3 in DNA: TGTGCCAGCAGCGTGGACAGGAAAGGGCGAGAGACCCAGTACTTC.

The chain links TRBV7-2 to TRBJ2-7, with D unresolved. The CDR3 has 13 amino acids. Trimming took off 5 bases at V and 3 bases at J, with 11 bases between the two ends. Germline values: CDR1 SGHTA, CDR2 FQGNSA. The CDR3 spells CASSTRNRYEQYF. CDR3 coding DNA: TGTGCCAGCAGCACCAGGAACCGCTACGAGCAGTACTTC.

The genes are TRBV7-2 and TRBJ2-1; possibly TRBD2 for D (6 bases). V lost 5 bases and J 14 bases, leaving 19 bases between the germline ends. This CDR3 region has 13 residues. Germline CDR1 SGHTA, CDR2 FQGNSA. The CDR3 DNA follows: TGTGCCAGCAGCGAAGGCTTAGAAGGAGGGAAGTTCTTC. It specifies CASSEGLEGGKFF.

This clonotype was found a few times. The chain carries TRBV4-3 and TRBJ2-5; 7 bases agree with TRBD2. The CDR3 contains 15 residues. The V gene end was trimmed by 0 bases and the J gene end by 2 bases; junction bases not matched to a gene: 3. Germline V lookup: CDR1 LGHNA, CDR2 YSLEER. CDR3 bases: TGCGCCAGCAGCCAAGATGGGACTACACAAGAGACCCAGTACTTC. It codes for CASSQDGTTQETQYF.

In its sample, this clonotype was seen a few times. The chain couples TRBV7-2 to TRBJ2-2, with a weak D call TRBD2 (5 bases). Trimming took off 6 bases at V and 8 bases at J, with 22 bases between the two ends. CDR1 and CDR2 (germline): SGHTA, FQGNSA. CDR3 length: 16 amino acids. The CDR3 DNA reads TGTGCCAGCAGACCCCGGTCCCTACTAGAGGGAGGGGAGCTGTTTTTT. This codes for CASRPRSLLEGGELFF.

This clonotype was counted many times. The rearrangement joins TRBV5-1 to TRBJ2-4, with D unresolved. Germline CDR1 reads SGHRS; CDR2 reads YFSETQ. The CDR3 consists of 16 residues. V shed 4 bases and J shed 0 bases, with 14 bases lying between them. As DNA, the CDR3 is TGCGCCAGCAGCGCCGGAGCGAATCTAGCCAAAAACATTCAGTACTTC. Encoded protein: CASSAGANLAKNIQYF. Full variable domain (remainder filled in from reference TRBV5-1 and TRBJ2-4): KAGVTQTPRYLIKTRGQQVTLSCSPISGHRSVSWYQQTPGQGLQFLFEYFSETQRNKGNFPGRFSGRQFSNSRSEMNVSTLELGDSALYLCASSAGANLAKNIQYFGAGTRLSVL.

The V call is TRBV6-1, the J call TRBJ1-5; the match to TRBD1 covers 7 bases. Germline V lookup: CDR1 MNHNS, CDR2 SASEGT. The CDR3 is 13 amino acids. The ends lost 4 bases at V and 6 bases at J; junction bases unmatched: 3. The DNA of the CDR3 is TGTGCCAGCAGTGTGACAGGGTTTCAGCCCCAGCATTTT. It encodes CASSVTGFQPQHF.

This clonotype was seen only a few times. The chain recombines TRBV7-2 with TRBJ2-7, with TRBD1 matching over 8 bases. Germline V gives CDR1 SGHTA, CDR2 FQGNSA. CDR3 size: 14 residues. V lost 5 bases to trimming and J lost 6 bases; unmatched junction nucleotides: 9. The CDR3 here is CASSAGQATLEQYF. The CDR3 coding sequence is TGTGCCAGCAGCGCGGGACAGGCTACTCTCGAGCAGTACTTC.

The chain carries TRBV10-3 and TRBJ2-2, with unresolved D. V gave up 5 bases and J gave up 0 bases, with 10 bases separating them. Germline CDR1 is ENHRY and CDR2 is SYGVKD. The length of the CDR3 is 15 residues. The CDR3 here is CAISPQNSNTGELFF. CDR3 sequence (DNA): TGTGCCATCAGTCCTCAGAACTCGAACACCGGGGAGCTGTTTTTT.

The chain carries TRBV20-1 and TRBJ2-2; D unclear. The V end was cut by 7 bases, the J end by 3 bases, with 6 bases between. Germline V CDR1 and CDR2: DFQATT, SNEGSKA (reference sequence). This CDR3 is built from 11 residues. CDR3 nucleotides: TGCAGTGGTAAATACACCGGGGAGCTGTTTTTT. Translating it yields CSGKYTGELFF.

This clonotype was seen more than once but under ten times. The chain has TRBV28 and TRBJ2-3, with TRBD2 matching over 7 bases. With 9 bases clipped from V and 4 bases from J, the junction kept 13 bases outside the gene matches. The CDR3 contains 15 residues. Germline V gene lookup returns CDR1 MDHEN and CDR2 SYDVKM. The CDR3 protein is CASKVVGRAPDTQYF. The CDR3 DNA sequence: TGTGCCAGTAAGGTAGTGGGGAGGGCCCCAGATACGCAGTATTTT.